This T cell receptor (beta chain) was documented in a study of blood T cell repertoires in COVID-19. Study overall: From T cells, B-cell-depleted T cells, or PBMCs came the material, which was cDNA or gDNA.

Original processing methods: Nucleated cell counts were estimated from reference gene primer amplification. Measured with immunoSEQ multiplex PCR; TCRdb has only the in-frame clones, and not every one. That table supplies the V and J calls and clone size; D and trimming were determined from the DNA. The sample holds about 54,000 clones, about nine tenths seen once. CDR1 is SEHNR, CDR2 FQNEAQ, per germline (reference sequence). The CDR3 is 16 residues long. V lost 1 base, J lost 2 bases, and 15 bases lay in between. The TCR was taken from a woman aged 40 to 50 with active COVID-19. Sequenced input: peripheral blood. V usage is TRBV7-9 and J usage is TRBJ2-7, with D perhaps matching TRBD1 (5 bases). The CDR3 DNA follows: TGTGCCAGCAGCTTAGAGGCAGGGATAAGGCCCTACGAGCAGTACTTC. Amino acid sequence: CASSLEAGIRPYEQYF.